This T cell receptor (beta chain) emerged from a study of blood T cells in healthy people across ages. This clonotype came up many times. Its specificity is unknown. Next came a second PCR, run for about 7 to 12 cycles, which used a sample-barcoded 5' primer along with a J-beta primer mix. Using its own MiXCR run on the 5' RACE reads, TCRdb lists one record per CDR3 protein. Among about 650,000 distinct CDR3 sequences listed, around 32% were seen once. There are 13 residues in the CDR3. Trimming cost V 4 bases and J 6 bases; bases outside gene matches: 1. Germline V gene lookup returns CDR1 MNHNS and CDR2 SASEGT. Each sample gave at least 6.5 million isolated PBMCs. Study-level results: In long-lived donors, naive CD4+ cell counts and diversity exceeded those of aged donors.

The TCR originated in an elderly woman in good health. Sequencing was performed on blood. This chain connects TRBV6-1 to TRBJ2-7; TRBD2 aligns across 12 bases. CDR3 region: CASSAGLAGEQYF. The CDR3 region has the DNA TGTGCCAGCAGTGCGGGACTAGCGGGCGAGCAGTACTTC.